This T cell receptor (beta chain) was documented in a study of cytomegalovirus exposure and HLA in healthy donors. The PCR was carried out with 60 Vbeta primers and 13 Jbeta primers. Sequencing was performed with immunoSEQ multiplex PCR; in TCRdb, only in-frame clones are kept and a portion is missing. The sample records about 110,000 clones, around 79% being singletons. With respect to this clone: As yet, its antigen is unknown.

Study-wide results and limits: In a later analysis, V- and J-gene trimming of beta chains associated with a DCLRE1C missense variant, replicated independently. Rare TCR sequences predominated, though certain public TCRs were found in many donors. Reportedly, fewer N-insertions than the roughly 700-donor mean appeared in an Asian-associated ancestry cluster in a later analysis.

The germline CDR1 and CDR2 sequences are SGHDT and YYEEEE. There are 16 residues in the CDR3. Germline trimming cut 4 bases from V and 0 bases from J; bases unmatched to any gene: 7. This rearrangement joins TRBV5-6 to TRBJ1-3; the match to TRBD1 covers 7 bases. The sample was PBMCs. The clonotype was recovered from a man aged 55 to 70 in good health and CMV-seronegative. CDR3: CASSQVQGFSGNTIYF. The CDR3 DNA reads as TGTGCCAGCAGCCAGGTACAGGGGTTCTCTGGAAACACCATATATTTT.